The 29 T cell receptor beta chains below come from one sample, sequenced in a study of shared clonotypes between healthy human individuals. Clones were read by immunoSEQ multiplex PCR, and TCRdb kept only the in-frame ones, dropping some. The data show hundreds of thousands of clones, about 91% seen once. Only CD45RO-negative cells positively selected for CCR7 counted as naive CD8 cells, so terminally differentiated effector memory CD45RA+ cells were excluded. Specimen: naive CD8+ T cells sorted from blood. All receptors derive from a man aged 30 to 45 in good health.

The chain joins TRBV11-2 to TRBJ2-7; possible D gene TRBD2, 6 bases. The CDR3 totals 14 residues. Per germline, CDR1 SGHAT and CDR2 FQNNGV. The V end was cut by 3 bases, the J end by 1 base, with 10 bases between. The CDR3 is CASSFGGISYEQYF. The CDR3 nucleotides are TGTGCCAGCAGCTTCGGGGGAATTTCCTACGAGCAGTACTTC.

The V call is TRBV10-3, the J call TRBJ2-1, with 15 positions matching TRBD2. CDR1 ENHRY and CDR2 SYGVKD come from the germline V gene. V lost 4 bases and J lost 6; bases outside the gene matches: 7. The CDR3 runs to 17 residues. The CDR3 region has the DNA TGTGCCATCAGTGGGACTAGCGGGAGGGCCCGTCGCAATGAGCAGTTCTTC. Amino acids: CAISGTSGRARRNEQFF.

The chain links TRBV6-1 to TRBJ2-1; 7 bases are shared with TRBD1. V lost 0 bases to trimming and J lost 3 bases; unmatched junction nucleotides: 8. The CDR3 loop spans 17 amino acids. Germline CDR1 and CDR2: MNHNS and SASEGT. The CDR3 nucleotides read TGTGCCAGCAGTGAAGCAACCCCGGGACAGCTCTACAATGAGCAGTTCTTC. Residues: CASSEATPGQLYNEQFF.

This sequence joins TRBV6-6 and TRBJ1-1; 9 nucleotides line up with TRBD1. The CDR3 covers 16 residues. Germline loops: CDR1 MNHNY, CDR2 SVGAGI (reference sequence). V lost 0 bases to trimming and J lost 1 base; unmatched junction nucleotides: 3. The CDR3 region is CASSYSRTGENTEAFF. The CDR3 DNA reads as TGTGCCAGCAGTTACTCCCGGACAGGGGAGAACACTGAAGCTTTCTTT.

CDR3 nucleotide sequence: TGTGCCAGCAGTTTATGGGCGGGAGGGCCACTCTACGAGCAGTACTTC. Translation: CASSLWAGGPLYEQYF. The rearrangement uses TRBV27 and TRBJ2-7, with TRBD2 matching over 9 bases. Germline V gene lookup returns CDR1 MNHEY and CDR2 SMNVEV (reference sequence). This CDR3 contains 16 residues. Trimming took 1 base from V and 3 from J; bases not matched to a gene: 7.

CDR3 nucleotides: TGTGCCAGCAGCCAAGATGGGCGGAAAGAGACCCAGTACTTC. Protein: CASSQDGRKETQYF. V and J are TRBV14 and TRBJ2-5; no clear D gene. Trimming took off 0 bases at V and 3 bases at J, with 8 bases between the two ends. CDR3 length: 14 amino acids. The germline CDR1 and CDR2 sequences are SGHDN and FVKESK.

The rearrangement links TRBV28 to TRBJ1-1; D not resolved. CDR1 is MDHEN and CDR2 is SYDVKM in the germline V gene. This CDR3 has 14 residues. V was cut by 8 bases and J by 3 bases, with 16 bases left in between. The DNA for the CDR3 is TGTGCCAGCGGCGGAGGGCGGGTTTACACTGAAGCTTTCTTT. Its translation is CASGGGRVYTEAFF.

Points on this clone: Just one base apart from a much larger clone, this may be a read error. This chain connects TRBV5-4 to TRBJ2-3; 14 bases map to TRBD2. This CDR3 is 15 amino acids long. CDR1 is SGHNT and CDR2 is YYREEE in the germline V gene (reference sequence). J was trimmed by 3 bases and V by 5 bases; bases with no gene match: 2. The DNA of the CDR3 is TGTGCCAGCAGGCGGACTAGCGGGAGGACAGATACGCAGTATTTT. Translating gives CASRRTSGRTDTQYF. The whole variable domain, remainder taken from reference TRBV5-4 and TRBJ2-3, is ETGVTQSPTHLIKTRGQQVTLRCSSQSGHNTVSWYQQALGQGPQFIFQYYREEENGRGNFPPRFSGLQFPNYSSELNVNALELDDSALYLCASRRTSGRTDTQYFGPGTRLTVL.

The rearrangement links TRBV7-6 to TRBJ2-2; a weak D match, TRBD1 (6 bases). CDR1 and CDR2 (germline): SGHVS, FNYEAQ. This CDR3 is built from 15 residues. The V gene lost 3 bases and the J gene lost 2 bases, with 10 bases spanning the gap. The CDR3 DNA is TGTGCCAGCAGCTTGGGGGCCACTAACACCGGGGAGCTGTTTTTT. Translating it yields CASSLGATNTGELFF. The variable domain in full, with the rest retrieved from reference TRBV7-6 and TRBJ2-2, is GAGVSQSPRYKVTKRGQDVALRCDPISGHVSLYWYRQALGQGPEFLTYFNYEAQQDKSGLPNDRFSAERPEGSISTLTIQRTEQRDSAMYRCASSLGATNTGELFFGEGSRLTVL.

V and J are TRBV21-1 and TRBJ1-1; the listed D gene, TRBD1, was not tested against the DNA. TRBV21-1 is an annotated pseudogene. The CDR3 sequence is 15 residues long. CDR3 protein: CASSKVQGRNTEAFF. CDR3 DNA: TGTGCCAGCAGCAAAGTGCAGGGCAGGAACACTGAAGCTTTCTTT.

This clone was counted a single time. The rearrangement joins TRBV6-1 to TRBJ2-1; TRBD2 matches at 10 bases. This CDR3 has 14 residues. V lost 8 bases and J lost 5; bases outside the gene matches: 6. Germline CDR1 is MNHNS and CDR2 is SASEGT. The CDR3 sequence: CASSPSGGHNEQFF. CDR3 in DNA: TGTGCCAGCTCTCCTAGCGGGGGACACAATGAGCAGTTCTTC.

The V and J genes are TRBV27 and TRBJ2-7; 11 bases agree with TRBD2. V lost 6 bases and J lost 5; bases outside the gene matches: 6. The CDR3 is made up of 14 amino acids. Germline V lookup: CDR1 MNHEY, CDR2 SMNVEV (reference sequence). CDR3 amino acids: CASRISGRVHEQYF. DNA for the CDR3: TGTGCCAGCAGGATTAGCGGGAGGGTCCACGAGCAGTACTTC.

The chain employs TRBV2 and TRBJ2-1; weak D call: TRBD1 (5 bases). Germline-derived CDR1 and CDR2 are SNHLY and FYNNEI. CDR3 length: 13 amino acids. Trimming shortened V by 3 bases and J by 6 bases, and 9 bases separated the two germline ends. In nucleotides, the CDR3 is TGTGCCAGCAGTGACCCTAGGGGCAATGAGCAGTTCTTC. This sequence encodes CASSDPRGNEQFF.

This chain links TRBV27 with TRBJ2-3; 11 bases agree with TRBD2. The germline V gene has CDR1 MNHEY and CDR2 SMNVEV (reference sequence). V lost 5 bases, J lost 6 bases, and 10 bases stayed unmatched. CDR3 length equals 16 residues. The CDR3 protein is CASSPATSGGWDTQYF. CDR3 DNA: TGTGCCAGCAGTCCGGCCACTAGCGGGGGTTGGGATACGCAGTATTTT.

This chain's CDR3 is CASSPRQRELTYEQYF. CDR3 nucleotides: TGTGCCAGCAGTCCCCGCCAGCGGGAGCTAACCTACGAGCAGTACTTC. This chain uses TRBV27 with TRBJ2-7, with TRBD2 identical over 8 bases. CDR3 length: 16 amino acids. V was pared by 5 bases and J by 2 bases, with 11 bases of the junction left unmatched. CDR1 is MNHEY and CDR2 is SMNVEV in the germline V gene (reference sequence).

This chain uses TRBV6-1 with TRBJ2-7, with D hard to call. Germline CDR1 is MNHNS and CDR2 is SASEGT. V was shortened by 1 base and J by 2 bases, with 6 bases between the two germline ends. The CDR3 length is 13 residues. The CDR3 nucleotides read TGTGCCAGCAGTGAAGTAACAGCCTACGAGCAGTACTTC. Its protein product is CASSEVTAYEQYF.

J is TRBJ1-4 and V is TRBV4-1, with 8 bases matching TRBD1. Trimming removed 6 bases from V and 7 bases from J; junction bases left unmatched: 13. There are 16 residues in the CDR3. Germline lookup yields CDR1 MGHRA and CDR2 YSYEKL. CDR3 nucleotides: TGCGCCAGCAGGGACCCGGAGGGGACAGGTCTTGAAAAACTGTTTTTT. This encodes CASRDPEGTGLEKLFF.

This chain uses TRBV4-1 with TRBJ2-3; 8 positions match TRBD2. CDR3 length equals 16 residues. The germline V gene has CDR1 MGHRA and CDR2 YSYEKL. V dropped 2 bases and J dropped 3; count of bases not matched to a gene: 7. The CDR3 sequence is CASSQSVAGSTDTQYF. The CDR3 bases are TGCGCCAGCAGCCAATCAGTAGCGGGGTCTACAGATACGCAGTATTTT.

This clone occurred once. J is TRBJ2-2 and V is TRBV5-6; D is undetermined. V was cut by 2 bases and J by 6 bases, with 8 bases left in between. The CDR3 runs 13 residues. CDR1 and CDR2 from the germline V gene are SGHDT and YYEEEE. CDR3 in amino acids: CASSFTVPGELFF. CDR3 DNA sequence: TGTGCCAGCAGCTTCACGGTCCCCGGGGAGCTGTTTTTT.

The chain is built from TRBV7-6 and TRBJ1-1; perhaps TRBD1 as D (6 bases). The CDR3 extends over 14 amino acids. Trimming cost V 5 bases and J 6 bases, with 16 bases left between them. Germline CDR1 is SGHVS and CDR2 is FNYEAQ. CDR3 protein: CASSLLTGGSEAFF. The CDR3, as DNA: TGTGCCAGCAGCCTTCTGACAGGCGGGTCTGAAGCTTTCTTT.

The genes are TRBV11-2 and TRBJ2-7; D possibly corresponds to TRBD2 (5 bases). The CDR3 loop spans 15 amino acids. CDR1 and CDR2 (germline): SGHAT, FQNNGV. Trimming took 3 bases from V and 4 from J, leaving 16 bases between them. CDR3 DNA: TGTGCCAGCAGCTTGGTTCGGCCCCGGGATTACGAGCAGTACTTC. Its protein product is CASSLVRPRDYEQYF.

The V gene is TRBV9, the J gene TRBJ2-7; D assignment may be TRBD1 or TRBD2 (5 bases each). The CDR3 loop spans 15 amino acids. V lost 3 bases, J lost 2 bases, and 15 bases lay in between. The germline CDR1 and CDR2 sequences are SGDLS and YYNGEE. CDR3 bases: TGTGCCAGCAGCGGAGACCGGGACGGCCCCTACGAGCAGTACTTC. As protein: CASSGDRDGPYEQYF.

The rearrangement links TRBV7-2 to TRBJ2-1, with 7 positions matching TRBD2. The CDR3 consists of 14 residues. Germline-derived CDR1 and CDR2 are SGHTA and FQGNSA. The ends lost 7 bases at V and 5 bases at J; junction bases unmatched: 8. The CDR3 region has the DNA TGTGCCAGCATCGAAGCGGGACTTCACAATGAGCAGTTCTTC. Its protein product is CASIEAGLHNEQFF.

The J gene is TRBJ1-4, the V gene TRBV7-9; 9 bases match TRBD1. Trimming at V came to 0 bases and at J to 10 bases, leaving 12 bases not matched to a gene. CDR3 length equals 17 residues. Germline assignment: CDR1 SEHNR and CDR2 FQNEAQ (reference sequence). CDR3 DNA sequence: TGTGCCAGCAGCTTAGCCCTGAGAGACAGGGGGGTTGCAAAACTGTTTTTT. The encoded protein is CASSLALRDRGVAKLFF.

This CDR3 is CASSSGGEETQYF. In DNA, the CDR3 is TGTGCCAGCAGTTCAGGGGGCGAGGAGACCCAGTACTTC. This chain joins TRBV11-2 and TRBJ2-5; 8 bases fit TRBD1. The CDR3 length is 13 residues. Germline V gene lookup returns CDR1 SGHAT and CDR2 FQNNGV. V shed 6 bases, J shed 5 bases, and the junction held 5 bases outside the gene matches.

The chain links TRBV9 to TRBJ1-1; 8 bases align to TRBD1. From germline, CDR1 is SGDLS and CDR2 YYNGEE. CDR3 length: 16 residues. The junction had 8 bases not matched to a gene; V was cut back by 0 bases and J by 4 bases. Written as DNA, the CDR3 is TGTGCCAGCAGCGTAGGTGGGCAGGGGGCCGGCACTGAAGCTTTCTTT. Its protein product is CASSVGGQGAGTEAFF.

The chain links TRBV7-9 to TRBJ2-1, with a tentative D call TRBD2 (6 bases). The CDR3 length is 16 residues. V lost 5 bases to trimming and J lost 4 bases, with 18 bases between them. Germline CDR1 reads SEHNR; CDR2 reads FQNEAQ (reference sequence). The CDR3 region is CASSLVWGEGYNEQFF. As DNA, the CDR3 is TGTGCCAGCAGCCTTGTGTGGGGGGAAGGTTACAATGAGCAGTTCTTC.

The chain recombines TRBV19 with TRBJ1-2; D is possibly TRBD1 (5 bases). The CDR3 spans 13 residues. Germline values: CDR1 LNHDA, CDR2 SQIVND (reference sequence). V dropped 5 bases and J dropped 3 bases, with 10 bases sitting between them. The CDR3 loop is CASSARDDYGYTF. CDR3 bases: TGTGCCAGTAGTGCCAGGGACGACTATGGCTACACCTTC.

This chain links TRBV4-1 with TRBJ2-2; 8 bases align to TRBD1. Losses at the gene ends were 5 bases for V and 2 bases for J; bases not matched to a gene: 7. Germline CDR1 is MGHRA and CDR2 is YSYEKL. The CDR3 length is 16 residues. The CDR3 coding sequence is TGCGCCAGCAGCTCGCGGACAGGGATTAACACCGGGGAGCTGTTTTTT. Protein product: CASSSRTGINTGELFF.